A selection of T cell receptor beta chains follows, all from one sample in a study of blood T cell repertoires in COVID-19. Only in-frame clones appear in the TCRdb table, and some are missing; sequencing was by immunoSEQ multiplex PCR. Of roughly 81,000 clones in the sample, about four fifths are singletons; the top ten hold roughly 10%. The specimen sequenced was peripheral blood. These receptors all come from a man in his sixties with acute or convalescent COVID-19. The CDR3 runs from the conserved cysteine through the conserved F or W.

v_call,j_call,cdr3_aa
TRBV3-1/TRBV3-2,TRBJ2-5,CASSLGLLAAPGRETQYF
TRBV5-1,TRBJ2-7,CASSLGVGGYEQYF
TRBV28,TRBJ1-1,CASSFSDRGDTEAFF
TRBV12-3/TRBV12-4,TRBJ1-1,CASRPGITEAFF
TRBV6-1,TRBJ2-5,CASSEGQAETQYF
TRBV27,TRBJ1-4,CASSPDRGSEKLFF
TRBV28,TRBJ2-7,CASSLGGAGSSYEQYF
TRBV18,TRBJ1-2,CASSRPSTGDFYTF
TRBV6-6,TRBJ2-7,CASTDRGGPYEQYF
TRBV7-9,TRBJ1-4,CASSLGGQGVEKLFF
TRBV10-3,TRBJ1-4,CAISADIQGTNEKLFF
TRBV3-1/TRBV3-2,TRBJ2-1,CASGREGREQFF
TRBV5-1,TRBJ2-2,CASSPQGTGSTGELFF
TRBV27,TRBJ2-7,CASSLVTGAKTRSYEQYF
TRBV2,TRBJ2-3,CASTAARPPDTQYF
TRBV18,TRBJ1-1,CASSPLDGEAFF
TRBV7-2,TRBJ1-2,CASSLALRSNYGYTF
TRBV12-3/TRBV12-4,TRBJ1-2,CASSWTGGNGYTF
TRBV5-5,TRBJ2-2,CASSPTRTAGELFF
TRBV7-8,TRBJ2-7,CASSQRYEQYF
TRBV3-1/TRBV3-2,TRBJ2-5,CASSQLTAKETQYF
TRBV28,TRBJ1-2,CASSLSPSTGNYGYTF
TRBV27,TRBJ2-7,CASSGTSGRARAYEQYF
TRBV7-2,TRBJ2-1,CASSDTLAEGFF
TRBV6-5,TRBJ1-2,CASSRAGNYGYTF
TRBV10-1,TRBJ2-2,CASSDFPGELFF
TRBV5-7,TRBJ1-2,CASSLGPLAGGYTF
TRBV5-6,TRBJ2-5,CASSLVRDRAQETQYF
TRBV18,TRBJ2-5,CASSRQETQYF
TRBV5-1,TRBJ2-3,CASSLAAATSTDTQYF
TRBV4-1,TRBJ1-4,CASSSTGGMANEKLFF
TRBV7-2,TRBJ2-7,CASSSGQGDYEQYF
TRBV5-1,TRBJ2-7,CASNRDSLSYEQYF
TRBV6-4,TRBJ2-1,CASSGTSGVEQFF
TRBV5-1,TRBJ2-1,CASSYRTDGNEQFF
TRBV27,TRBJ2-1,CASSLAGLAGANEQFF
TRBV10-3,TRBJ2-7,CATGGRGDEQYF
TRBV5-6,TRBJ1-1,CASSKRDRGLNTEAFF
TRBV14,TRBJ2-3,CASSHGAGWDTQYF
TRBV28,TRBJ1-6,CASTPTGSDSPLHF
TRBV4-2,TRBJ1-4,CASRTGGEKLFF
TRBV13,TRBJ1-2,CASSLSGGTGNYGYTF
TRBV7-3,TRBJ2-3,CASSFGGEVTDTQYF
TRBV19,TRBJ2-3,CASSTGLAGGNTDTQYF
TRBV19,TRBJ1-4,CASSANRAEKLFF
TRBV28,TRBJ1-5,CASSGRETYQPQHF